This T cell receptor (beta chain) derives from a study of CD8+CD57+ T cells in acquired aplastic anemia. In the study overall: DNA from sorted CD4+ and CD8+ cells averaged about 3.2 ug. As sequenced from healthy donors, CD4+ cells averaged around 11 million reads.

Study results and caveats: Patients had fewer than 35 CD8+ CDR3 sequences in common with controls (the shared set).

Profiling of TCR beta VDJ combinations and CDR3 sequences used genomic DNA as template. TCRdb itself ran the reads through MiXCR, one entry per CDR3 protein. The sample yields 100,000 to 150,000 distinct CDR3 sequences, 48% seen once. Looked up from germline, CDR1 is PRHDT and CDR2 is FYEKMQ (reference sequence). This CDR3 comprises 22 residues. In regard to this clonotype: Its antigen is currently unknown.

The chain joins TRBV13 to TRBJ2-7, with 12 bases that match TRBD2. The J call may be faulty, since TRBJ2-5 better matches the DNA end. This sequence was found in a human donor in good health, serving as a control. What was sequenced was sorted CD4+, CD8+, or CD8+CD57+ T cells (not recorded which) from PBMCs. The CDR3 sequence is CASSLSLRGGTGLAGGHETQYF. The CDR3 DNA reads TGTGCCAGCAGCTTAAGCCTCCGGGGCGGGACTGGGCTAGCGGGGGGGCATGAGACCCAGTACTTC.